The next 18 T cell receptor beta chains were all read from a single sample in a study of blood T cell repertoires in COVID-19. The repertoire was sequenced with immunoSEQ multiplex PCR; TCRdb's copy has only in-frame clones and lacks some. The data hold 200,000 to 250,000 clones, with roughly 88% observed a single time. The sample was peripheral blood. Receptors were obtained from a man aged 30-40 years who had recovered from COVID-19.

The chain is built from TRBV10-3 and TRBJ1-4; TRBD1 might be the D (5 bases). The CDR3 length is 15 residues. Germline V gene lookup returns CDR1 ENHRY and CDR2 SYGVKD. The V end lost 0 bases, the J end lost 8 bases, and 13 bases lay between the germline ends. The DNA of the CDR3 is TGTGCCATCAGTGAGTCGCGGACACTCGGGGAAAAACTGTTTTTT. This encodes CAISESRTLGEKLFF.

The chain links TRBV6-5 to TRBJ2-3; a possible D gene is TRBD1 (7 bases). Trimming took 4 bases from V and 6 from J, leaving 20 bases between them. Germline lookup yields CDR1 MNHEY and CDR2 SVGAGI. This CDR3 region has 16 residues. The DNA of the CDR3 is TGTGCCAGCAGTTCCGGGACAGCCTTAAGCGGGGATACGCAGTATTTT. This sequence encodes CASSSGTALSGDTQYF.

This chain connects TRBV9 to TRBJ2-5, with D maybe TRBD2 (7 bases). The V and J ends lost 1 base and 0 bases respectively, with 10 bases between them. Germline V gene lookup returns CDR1 SGDLS and CDR2 YYNGEE. The CDR3 length is 15 residues. The CDR3 sequence: CASSVRGANQETQYF. The CDR3 nucleotides are TGTGCCAGCAGCGTACGGGGGGCCAACCAAGAGACCCAGTACTTC.

The chain recombines TRBV20-1 with TRBJ2-7; the D is unclear. Germline V gene lookup returns CDR1 DFQATT and CDR2 SNEGSKA (reference sequence). The CDR3 loop spans 11 amino acids. The V and J ends lost 8 bases and 0 bases respectively, with 8 bases between them. CDR3 DNA: TGCAGTCTACAGAGCTCCTACGAGCAGTACTTC. This encodes CSLQSSYEQYF.

This chain connects TRBV19 to TRBJ1-3, with no clear D. The length of the CDR3 is 15 residues. Looked up from germline, CDR1 is LNHDA and CDR2 is SQIVND (reference sequence). With 1 base removed from V and 0 bases from J, the gap between germline ends came to 7 bases. The CDR3 DNA is TGTGCCAGTAGTATAGTAACAGTCTCTGGAAACACCATATATTTT. It translates to CASSIVTVSGNTIYF.

The chain couples TRBV6-2 or TRBV6-3 to TRBJ1-5, with D possibly being TRBD1 (6 bases). The V end lost 4 bases, the J end lost 5 bases, and 9 bases lay between the germline ends. There are 13 residues in the CDR3. From germline, CDR1 is MNHEY and CDR2 SVGEGT. CDR3 protein: CASSWTAHQPQHF. The DNA for the CDR3 is TGTGCCAGCAGTTGGACAGCCCATCAGCCCCAGCATTTT.

V and J are TRBV5-1 and TRBJ2-1; D is possibly TRBD2 (6 bases). The germline V and J ends were trimmed by 4 bases and 7 bases, with 18 bases remaining between them. The CDR3 is made up of 15 amino acids. The V gene's germline CDR1 is SGHRS and CDR2 YFSETQ. The CDR3 protein is CASSPLPGRSNEQFF. DNA of the CDR3: TGCGCCAGCAGCCCCCTCCCAGGGAGGAGTAATGAGCAGTTCTTC.

The chain joins TRBV7-2 to TRBJ1-1; D is possibly TRBD1 (6 bases). The CDR3 sequence is 15 residues long. V was clipped by 1 base and J by 0 bases, with 9 bases between them. Germline lookup yields CDR1 SGHTA and CDR2 FQGNSA. CDR3 DNA sequence: TGTGCCAGCAGCTTAGATCCAGGGGTGAACACTGAAGCTTTCTTT. This codes for CASSLDPGVNTEAFF.

This clone has only a few counts. The gene calls are TRBV30 and TRBJ1-6; D remains ambiguous. V lost 8 bases, J lost 2 bases, and 13 bases lay in between. Germline lookup yields CDR1 GTSNPN and CDR2 SVGIG (reference sequence). This CDR3 is built from 14 residues. The CDR3 sequence: CALIRGTYNSPLHF. The CDR3 region has the DNA TGTGCCCTGATACGGGGAACCTATAATTCACCCCTCCACTTT.

V gene TRBV6-5 combines with J gene TRBJ1-2, with 8 bases matching TRBD1. V dropped 7 bases and J dropped 4; count of bases not matched to a gene: 11. CDR3 size: 15 residues. From germline, CDR1 is MNHEY and CDR2 SVGAGI. CDR3 DNA sequence: TGTGCCAGCAATTTATCAGGGGGCGCAGGCTATGGCTACACCTTC. Amino acids: CASNLSGGAGYGYTF.

The rearrangement uses TRBV5-6 and TRBJ1-5, with D maybe TRBD1 (5 bases). The CDR3 runs to 14 residues. The V and J ends lost 3 bases and 0 bases respectively, with 7 bases between them. Germline values: CDR1 SGHDT, CDR2 YYEEEE. The DNA for the CDR3 is TGTGCCAGCAGCTCAGGGATTAGCAATCAGCCCCAGCATTTT. It encodes CASSSGISNQPQHF.

This chain connects TRBV2 to TRBJ2-7, with 7 bases lining up with TRBD2. The V gene's germline CDR1 is SNHLY and CDR2 FYNNEI. The CDR3 is made up of 15 amino acids. Trimming removed 6 bases from V and 5 bases from J; junction bases left unmatched: 13. The CDR3 sequence is CASRDRPSGLDEQYF. The DNA for the CDR3 is TGTGCCAGCAGAGATAGGCCTAGCGGTCTAGACGAGCAGTACTTC.

This clone was recorded a few times. This chain uses TRBV18 with TRBJ1-5, with D uncertain. The CDR3 consists of 13 residues. Trimming took 6 bases from V and 2 from J, leaving 8 bases between them. In germline, CDR1 is KGHSH, CDR2 LQKENI. CDR3 amino acids: CASSLARNQPQHF. DNA for the CDR3: TGTGCCAGCTCCCTGGCCCGCAATCAGCCCCAGCATTTT.

This chain links TRBV5-1 with TRBJ2-7; tentatively, D is TRBD2 (6 bases). The CDR3 has 14 amino acids. The germline V and J ends were trimmed by 0 bases and 2 bases, with 9 bases remaining between them. Germline V lookup: CDR1 SGHRS, CDR2 YFSETQ. This CDR3 reads CASSLVAGTYEQYF. CDR3 sequence (DNA): TGCGCCAGCAGCTTGGTCGCGGGGACCTACGAGCAGTACTTC.

The chain has TRBV7-9 and TRBJ1-5, with 8 bases lining up with TRBD1. After removal of 5 bases from V and 0 bases from J, the junction contained 3 bases not matched to a gene. The germline V gene encodes CDR1 SEHNR and CDR2 FQNEAQ (reference sequence). The CDR3 has 15 amino acids. The CDR3 bases are TGTGCCAGCAGCCCGGGACAGGTTAGCAATCAGCCCCAGCATTTT. Translated: CASSPGQVSNQPQHF. The complete variable domain, with remaining parts taken from reference TRBV7-9 and TRBJ1-5, reads DTGVSQNPRHKITKRGQNVTFRCDPISEHNRLYWYRQTLGQGPEFLTYFQNEAQLEKSRLLSDRFSAERPKGSFSTLEIQRTEQGDSAMYLCASSPGQVSNQPQHFGDGTRLSIL.

The chain couples TRBV6-1 to TRBJ2-1, with a possible D match to TRBD2 (5 bases). From germline, CDR1 is MNHNS and CDR2 SASEGT. The CDR3 consists of 15 residues. V was cut by 1 base and J by 8 bases, with 15 bases left in between. The CDR3 loop reads CASSEVFRGLDEQFF. The CDR3 coding sequence is TGTGCCAGCAGTGAAGTCTTTCGAGGGCTCGATGAGCAGTTCTTC.

V and J are TRBV23-1 and TRBJ2-7; unclear D gene. TRBV23-1 is classed as an ORF, of uncertain function. The CDR3 consists of 13 residues. The V end lost 4 bases, the J end lost 9 bases, and 16 bases lay between the germline ends. CDR3 nucleotides: TGCGCCAGCAGTCTAAGACATTTCAACGGGCAGTACTTC. Translated, it gives CASSLRHFNGQYF.

The J gene is TRBJ1-6, the V gene TRBV13; D gene uncertain. The CDR3 is 18 amino acids. The V end was cut by 4 bases, the J end by 1 base, with 17 bases between. Germline V gene lookup returns CDR1 PRHDT and CDR2 FYEKMQ (reference sequence). In DNA, the CDR3 is TGTGCCAGCAGCTCCTCGAGAGAGGCAAGTTCCTATAATTCACCCCTCCACTTT. Protein sequence: CASSSSREASSYNSPLHF.